Listed below are T cell receptor beta chains from one sample, sequenced in a study of beta chain features in type 1 diabetes. This table comes from immunoSEQ multiplex PCR, and its TCRdb copy is limited to in-frame clones, with some not included. This sample yields some 660,000 clones, of which more than 13% are seen a single time; 0.035% to 0.045% belongs to the top ten. The sequenced sample was naive CD4+ T cells from blood. All receptors come from a man aged 18 to 29 with type 1 diabetes. Both conserved end residues are part of each CDR3. Fields, in order: V gene, D gene, J gene, clone size, CDR3 protein, CDR3 DNA. The D gene is left open where the match is weak. Clone size is not always given. Where it is, it says once, few, many or a class for expanded clones.

v_gene: TRBV2
d_gene: TRBD1
j_gene: TRBJ1-5
abundance: NA
CDR3aa: CASAVRGAQPQHF
CDR3nt: TGTGCCAGCGCAGTCAGGGGGGCTCAGCCCCAGCATTTT

v_gene: TRBV25-1
d_gene: NA
j_gene: TRBJ2-2
abundance: NA
CDR3aa: CASSEWSGAVGELFF
CDR3nt: TGTGCCAGCAGTGAATGGTCGGGGGCGGTCGGGGAGCTGTTTTTT

v_gene: TRBV30
d_gene: NA
j_gene: TRBJ1-2
abundance: NA
CDR3aa: CAWSVRGFNGYTF
CDR3nt: TGTGCCTGGAGTGTAAGGGGTTTCAATGGCTACACCTTC

v_gene: TRBV7-3
d_gene: NA
j_gene: TRBJ1-2
abundance: NA
CDR3aa: CASSPGQGNGYTF
CDR3nt: TGTGCCAGCAGCCCTGGGCAGGGCAATGGCTACACCTTC

v_gene: TRBV4-3
d_gene: NA
j_gene: TRBJ1-1
abundance: NA
CDR3aa: CASSQGGGYREAEAFF
CDR3nt: TGCGCCAGCAGCCAAGGGGGTGGGTATCGGGAAGCTGAAGCTTTCTTT

v_gene: TRBV4-1
d_gene: NA
j_gene: TRBJ1-2
abundance: NA
CDR3aa: CASSQVQGFGYGYTF
CDR3nt: TGCGCCAGCAGCCAAGTTCAGGGTTTTGGGTATGGCTACACCTTC

v_gene: TRBV18
d_gene: NA
j_gene: TRBJ1-3
abundance: NA
CDR3aa: CASSIARGWTGNTIYF
CDR3nt: TGTGCCAGCTCGATAGCGCGGGGGTGGACTGGAAACACCATATATTTT

v_gene: TRBV19
d_gene: NA
j_gene: TRBJ1-1
abundance: NA
CDR3aa: CASPPEGGNEAFF
CDR3nt: TGTGCCAGTCCCCCGGAGGGGGGGAATGAAGCTTTCTTT

v_gene: TRBV25-1
d_gene: TRBD2
j_gene: TRBJ2-7
abundance: few
CDR3aa: CASSAGGRIRSYEQYF
CDR3nt: TGTGCCAGCAGTGCTGGCGGGAGAATTAGGTCCTACGAGCAGTACTTC

v_gene: TRBV7-9
d_gene: TRBD2
j_gene: TRBJ2-5
abundance: NA
CDR3aa: CASSPRGGPVRGETQYF
CDR3nt: TGTGCCAGCAGCCCAAGGGGAGGGCCGGTGCGAGGGGAGACCCAGTACTTC

v_gene: TRBV7-2
d_gene: TRBD1
j_gene: TRBJ2-1
abundance: NA
CDR3aa: CASSLPSGTAYNEQFF
CDR3nt: TGTGCCAGCAGCTTACCATCCGGGACAGCATACAATGAGCAGTTCTTC

v_gene: TRBV5-1
d_gene: TRBD1
j_gene: TRBJ2-5
abundance: few
CDR3aa: CASSLLQGGDSETQYF
CDR3nt: TGCGCCAGCAGCTTGCTACAGGGGGGCGATTCGGAGACCCAGTACTTC

v_gene: TRBV9
d_gene: TRBD2
j_gene: TRBJ2-1
abundance: NA
CDR3aa: CASSGSGQTTSGRGNEQFF
CDR3nt: TGTGCCAGCAGCGGATCGGGACAGACGACGAGCGGGAGGGGCAATGAGCAGTTCTTC

v_gene: TRBV9
d_gene: TRBD1
j_gene: TRBJ2-5
abundance: few
CDR3aa: CASSGRQGGGETQYF
CDR3nt: TGTGCCAGCAGCGGAAGACAGGGGGGTGGAGAGACCCAGTACTTC

v_gene: TRBV6-5
d_gene: TRBD2
j_gene: TRBJ2-7
abundance: NA
CDR3aa: CASSRGLAESYEQYF
CDR3nt: TGTGCCAGCAGCCGTGGACTAGCGGAGAGCTACGAGCAGTACTTC

v_gene: TRBV11-1
d_gene: NA
j_gene: TRBJ1-3
abundance: few
CDR3aa: CASSGSGGNTIYF
CDR3nt: TGTGCCAGCAGCGGAAGCGGCGGAAACACCATATATTTT

v_gene: TRBV4-1
d_gene: TRBD1
j_gene: TRBJ2-7
abundance: few
CDR3aa: CASSQDPSRGLTYEQYF
CDR3nt: TGCGCCAGCAGCCAAGATCCGTCCAGGGGGCTGACCTACGAGCAGTACTTC

v_gene: TRBV5-1
d_gene: TRBD2
j_gene: TRBJ2-1
abundance: few
CDR3aa: CASSLARTWFSGSVNEQFF
CDR3nt: TGCGCCAGCAGCTTGGCCCGGACTTGGTTTAGCGGGAGCGTGAATGAGCAGTTCTTC

v_gene: TRBV29-1
d_gene: NA
j_gene: TRBJ1-1
abundance: few
CDR3aa: CSVHGRRSGLNTEAFF
CDR3nt: TGCAGCGTCCATGGACGCCGGAGTGGGTTGAACACTGAAGCTTTCTTT

v_gene: TRBV5-6
d_gene: TRBD1
j_gene: TRBJ2-4
abundance: NA
CDR3aa: CASSLYEQGVADIQYF
CDR3nt: TGTGCCAGCAGCTTGTATGAACAGGGGGTAGCAGACATTCAGTACTTC

v_gene: TRBV2
d_gene: TRBD2
j_gene: TRBJ2-7
abundance: few
CDR3aa: CASRVTSGGPYEQYF
CDR3nt: TGTGCCAGCAGGGTGACTAGCGGGGGGCCCTACGAGCAGTACTTC